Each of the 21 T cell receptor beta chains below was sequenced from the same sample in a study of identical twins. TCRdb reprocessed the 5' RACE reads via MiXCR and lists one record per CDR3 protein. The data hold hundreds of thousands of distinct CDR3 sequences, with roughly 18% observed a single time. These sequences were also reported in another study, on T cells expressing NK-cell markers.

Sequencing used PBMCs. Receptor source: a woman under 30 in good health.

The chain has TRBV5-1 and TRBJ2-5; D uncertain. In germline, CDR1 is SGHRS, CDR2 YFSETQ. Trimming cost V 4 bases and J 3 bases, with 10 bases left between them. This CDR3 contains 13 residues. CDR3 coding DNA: TGCGCCAGCAGCCGCGGATACGAAGAGACCCAGTACTTC. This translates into CASSRGYEETQYF.

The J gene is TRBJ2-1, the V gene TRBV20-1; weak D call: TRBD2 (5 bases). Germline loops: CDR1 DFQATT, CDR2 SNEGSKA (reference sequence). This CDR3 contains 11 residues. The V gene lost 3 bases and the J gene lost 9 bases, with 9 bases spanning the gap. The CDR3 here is CSASPGIEQFF. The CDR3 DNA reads TGCAGTGCTAGCCCCGGGATTGAGCAGTTCTTC.

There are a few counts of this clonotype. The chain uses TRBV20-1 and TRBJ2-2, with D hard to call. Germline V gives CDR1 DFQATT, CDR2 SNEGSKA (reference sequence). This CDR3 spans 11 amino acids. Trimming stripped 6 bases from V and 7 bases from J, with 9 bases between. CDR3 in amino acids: CSALEYGELFF. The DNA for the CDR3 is TGCAGTGCCCTCGAGTACGGGGAGCTGTTTTTT.

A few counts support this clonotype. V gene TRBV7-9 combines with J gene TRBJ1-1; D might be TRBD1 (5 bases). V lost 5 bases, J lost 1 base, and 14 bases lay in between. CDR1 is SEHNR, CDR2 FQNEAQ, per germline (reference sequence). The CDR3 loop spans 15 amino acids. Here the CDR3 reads CASSHGVGENTEAFF. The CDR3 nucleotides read TGTGCCAGCAGCCATGGGGTGGGGGAGAACACTGAAGCTTTCTTT.

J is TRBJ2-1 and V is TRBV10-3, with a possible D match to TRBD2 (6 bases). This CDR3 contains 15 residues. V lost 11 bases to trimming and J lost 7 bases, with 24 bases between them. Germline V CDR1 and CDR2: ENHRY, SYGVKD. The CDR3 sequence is CAAAGRTRERNEQFF. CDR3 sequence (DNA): TGTGCCGCGGCGGGGCGGACAAGAGAGAGGAATGAGCAGTTCTTC.

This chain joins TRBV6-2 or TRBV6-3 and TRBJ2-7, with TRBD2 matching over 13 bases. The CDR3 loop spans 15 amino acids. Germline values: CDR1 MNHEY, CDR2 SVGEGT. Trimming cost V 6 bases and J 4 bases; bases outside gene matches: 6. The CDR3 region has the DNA TGTGCCAGCAGACGGACTAGCGGGAGAAGGTACGAGCAGTACTTC. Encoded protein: CASRRTSGRRYEQYF.

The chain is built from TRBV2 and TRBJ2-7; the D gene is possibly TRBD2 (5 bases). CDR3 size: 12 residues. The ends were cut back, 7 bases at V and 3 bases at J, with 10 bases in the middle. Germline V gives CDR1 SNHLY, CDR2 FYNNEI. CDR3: CASTTDFYEQYF. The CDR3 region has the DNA TGTGCCAGCACTACGGACTTCTACGAGCAGTACTTC.

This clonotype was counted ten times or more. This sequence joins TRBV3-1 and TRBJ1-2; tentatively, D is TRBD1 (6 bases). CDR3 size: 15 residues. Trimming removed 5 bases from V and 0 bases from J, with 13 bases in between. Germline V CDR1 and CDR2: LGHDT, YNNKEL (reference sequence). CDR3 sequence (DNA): TGTGCCAGCAGCACCAGGGGTTCGGCTAACTATGGCTACACCTTC. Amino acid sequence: CASSTRGSANYGYTF. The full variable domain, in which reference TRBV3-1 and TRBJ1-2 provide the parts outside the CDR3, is DTAVSQTPKYLVTQMGNDKSIKCEQNLGHDTMYWYKQDSKKFLKIMFSYNNKELIINETVPNRFSPKSPDKAHLNLHINSLELGDSAVYFCASSTRGSANYGYTFGSGTRLTVV.

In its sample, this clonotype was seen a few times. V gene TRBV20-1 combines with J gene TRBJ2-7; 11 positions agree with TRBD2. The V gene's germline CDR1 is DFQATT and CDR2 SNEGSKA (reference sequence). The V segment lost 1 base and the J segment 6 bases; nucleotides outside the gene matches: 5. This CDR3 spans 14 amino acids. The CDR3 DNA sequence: TGCAGTGCTAGAGTGAGCGGGACTAGCGGCGAGCAGTACTTC. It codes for CSARVSGTSGEQYF.

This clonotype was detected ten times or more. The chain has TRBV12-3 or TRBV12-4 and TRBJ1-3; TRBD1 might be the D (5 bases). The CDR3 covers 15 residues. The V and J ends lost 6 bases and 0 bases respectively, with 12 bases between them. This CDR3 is CASRGGRSSGNTIYF. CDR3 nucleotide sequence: TGTGCCAGCAGGGGGGGGAGAAGCTCTGGAAACACCATATATTTT.

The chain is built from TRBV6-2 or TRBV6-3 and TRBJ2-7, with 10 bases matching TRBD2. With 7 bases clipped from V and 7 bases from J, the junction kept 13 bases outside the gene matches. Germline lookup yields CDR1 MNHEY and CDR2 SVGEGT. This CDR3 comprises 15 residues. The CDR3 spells CASTYRTSGSREQYF. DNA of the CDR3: TGTGCCAGCACCTACCGGACTAGCGGATCGCGGGAGCAGTACTTC.

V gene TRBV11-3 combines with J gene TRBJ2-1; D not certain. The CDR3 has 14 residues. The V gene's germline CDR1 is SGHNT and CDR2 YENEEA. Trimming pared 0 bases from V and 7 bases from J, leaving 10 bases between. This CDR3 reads CASSLDQEVNEQFF. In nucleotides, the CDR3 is TGTGCCAGCAGCTTAGATCAGGAAGTAAATGAGCAGTTCTTC.

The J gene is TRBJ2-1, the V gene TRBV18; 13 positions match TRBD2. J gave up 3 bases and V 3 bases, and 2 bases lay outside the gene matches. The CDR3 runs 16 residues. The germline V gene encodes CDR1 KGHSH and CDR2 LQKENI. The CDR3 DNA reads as TGTGCCAGCTCACCGGGGACTAGCGGGATCTACAATGAGCAGTTCTTC. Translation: CASSPGTSGIYNEQFF.

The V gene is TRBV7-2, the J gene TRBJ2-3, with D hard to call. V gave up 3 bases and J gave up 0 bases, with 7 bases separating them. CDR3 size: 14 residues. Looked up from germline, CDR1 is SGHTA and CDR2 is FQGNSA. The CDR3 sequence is CASSFDISTDTQYF. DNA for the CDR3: TGTGCCAGCAGCTTTGATATTAGCACAGATACGCAGTATTTT. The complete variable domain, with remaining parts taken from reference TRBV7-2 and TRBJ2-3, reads GAGVSQSPSNKVTEKGKDVELRCDPISGHTALYWYRQSLGQGLEFLIYFQGNSAPDKSGLPSDRFSAERTGGSVSTLTIQRTQQEDSAVYLCASSFDISTDTQYFGPGTRLTVL.

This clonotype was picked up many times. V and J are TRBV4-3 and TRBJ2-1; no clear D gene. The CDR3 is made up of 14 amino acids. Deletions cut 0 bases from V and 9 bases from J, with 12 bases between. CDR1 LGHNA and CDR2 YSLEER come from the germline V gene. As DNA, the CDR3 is TGCGCCAGCAGCCAAGAGTTTCGCTCCGGTGAGCAGTTCTTC. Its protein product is CASSQEFRSGEQFF.

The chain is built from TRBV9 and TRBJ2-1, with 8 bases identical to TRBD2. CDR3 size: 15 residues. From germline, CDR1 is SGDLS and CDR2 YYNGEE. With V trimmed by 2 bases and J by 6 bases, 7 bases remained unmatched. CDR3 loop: CASSVVGGGLNEQFF. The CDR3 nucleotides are TGTGCCAGCAGCGTCGTTGGCGGGGGGCTCAATGAGCAGTTCTTC.

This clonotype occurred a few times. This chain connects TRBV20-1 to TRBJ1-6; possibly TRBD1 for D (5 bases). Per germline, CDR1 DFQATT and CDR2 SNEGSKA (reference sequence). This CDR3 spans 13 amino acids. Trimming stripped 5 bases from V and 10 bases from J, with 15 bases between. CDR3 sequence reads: CSALGQYGSPLHF. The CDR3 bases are TGCAGTGCTTTAGGACAATACGGCTCACCCCTCCACTTT.

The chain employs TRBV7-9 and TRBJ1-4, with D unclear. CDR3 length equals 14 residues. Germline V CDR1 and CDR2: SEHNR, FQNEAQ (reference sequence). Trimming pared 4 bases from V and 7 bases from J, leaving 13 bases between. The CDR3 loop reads CASSWGYRVEKLFF. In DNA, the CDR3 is TGTGCCAGCAGCTGGGGTTATCGGGTTGAAAAACTGTTTTTT.

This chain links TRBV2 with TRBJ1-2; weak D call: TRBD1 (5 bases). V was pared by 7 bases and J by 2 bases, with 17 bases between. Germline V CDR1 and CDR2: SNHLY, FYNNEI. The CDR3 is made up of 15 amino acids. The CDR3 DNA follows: TGTGCCAGCAAGGAGGGGACCCAGTCAAACTATGGCTACACCTTC. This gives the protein CASKEGTQSNYGYTF. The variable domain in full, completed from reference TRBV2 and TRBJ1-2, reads EPEVTQTPSHQVTQMGQEVILRCVPISNHLYFYWYRQILGQKVEFLVSFYNNEISEKSEIFDDQFSVERPDGSNFTLKIRSTKLEDSAMYFCASKEGTQSNYGYTFGSGTRLTVV.

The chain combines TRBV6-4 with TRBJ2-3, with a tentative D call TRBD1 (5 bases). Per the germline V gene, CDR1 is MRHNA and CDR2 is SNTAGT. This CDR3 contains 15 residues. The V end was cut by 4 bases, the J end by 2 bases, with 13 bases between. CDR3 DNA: TGTGCCAGCAGTGCCGACAGTTACTACACAGATACGCAGTATTTT. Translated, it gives CASSADSYYTDTQYF.

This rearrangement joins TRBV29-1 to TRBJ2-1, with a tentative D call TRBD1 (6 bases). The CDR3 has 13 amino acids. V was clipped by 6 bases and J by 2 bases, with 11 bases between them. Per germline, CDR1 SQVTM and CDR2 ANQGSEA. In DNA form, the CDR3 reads TGCAGCGTACCGGACAGAGCCTACAATGAGCAGTTCTTC. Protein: CSVPDRAYNEQFF.